These 26 T cell receptor beta chains were sequenced from one sample in a study of T cells after yellow fever vaccination. TCRdb redid the calling of the 5' RACE reads with MiXCR, one entry per CDR3 protein. The data show roughly 6,100 distinct CDR3 sequences, about 6.3% seen once. Here the sequenced sample was PBMCs, either bulk or a sorted T-cell subset (CD4+, CD8+, memory, or dextramer-sorted; not recorded which), taken less than 16 days after the first yellow fever vaccination. The receptors were gathered from a man younger than 35 who received the YFV17D yellow fever vaccine.

By frequency in the sample, this clonotype is medium-sized. This chain connects TRBV6-5 to TRBJ2-6, with D unclear. The CDR3 has 15 amino acids. Between the trimmed V and J ends, which lost 4 bases and 0 bases, there was a span of 7 bases. The germline gives CDR1 MNHEY, CDR2 SVGAGI. This CDR3 reads CASSSVSSGANVLTF. The CDR3 DNA sequence: TGTGCCAGCAGTTCTGTCTCCTCTGGGGCCAACGTCCTGACTTTC.

This clonotype was counted at least ten times. The rearrangement uses TRBV12-3 or TRBV12-4 and TRBJ1-2; TRBD1 might be the D (6 bases). V lost 4 bases and J 4 bases, leaving 13 bases between the germline ends. The CDR3 has 14 residues. Here the CDR3 reads CASSSTQTGYGYTF. CDR3 nucleotide sequence: TGTGCCAGCAGTTCTACCCAGACAGGCTATGGCTACACCTTC.

This clonotype came up many times. The chain has TRBV27 and TRBJ1-2; possibly TRBD1 for D (5 bases). Per germline, CDR1 MNHEY and CDR2 SMNVEV (reference sequence). This CDR3 comprises 15 residues. V shed 5 bases and J shed 4 bases, with 17 bases lying between them. This CDR3 is CASSVTPAGTYGYTF. The CDR3 DNA is TGTGCCAGCAGTGTAACCCCGGCAGGGACCTATGGCTACACCTTC.

There are many counts of this clonotype. This chain links TRBV19 with TRBJ2-3; no clear D. Trimming removed 2 bases from V and 2 bases from J, with 11 bases in between. CDR1 and CDR2 from the germline V gene are LNHDA and SQIVND (reference sequence). The CDR3 sequence is 15 residues long. The CDR3 region is CASSITESHTDTQYF. The CDR3 DNA sequence: TGTGCCAGTAGTATAACCGAGTCTCACACAGATACGCAGTATTTT. The full variable domain, completed using reference TRBV19 and TRBJ2-3, is DGGITQSPKYLFRKEGQNVTLSCEQNLNHDAMYWYRQDPGQGLRLIYYSQIVNDFQKGDIAEGYSVSREKKESFPLTVTSAQKNPTAFYLCASSITESHTDTQYFGPGTRLTVL.

This clonotype showed up many times. The V call is TRBV3-1, the J call TRBJ1-2; TRBD1 agrees at 8 bases. This CDR3 comprises 15 residues. Germline V gene lookup returns CDR1 LGHDT and CDR2 YNNKEL (reference sequence). After removal of 4 bases from V and 4 bases from J, the junction contained 8 bases not matched to a gene. CDR3 sequence: CASSPTGTGAYGYTF. CDR3 coding DNA: TGTGCCAGCAGCCCGACCGGGACAGGCGCCTATGGCTACACCTTC.

This clonotype was counted many times. V and J are TRBV6-5 and TRBJ2-3, with 10 bases aligning to TRBD1. The CDR3 contains 15 residues. Trimming at V came to 4 bases and at J to 2 bases, leaving 3 bases not matched to a gene. From germline, CDR1 is MNHEY and CDR2 SVGAGI. Written as DNA, the CDR3 is TGTGCCAGCAGTTTGGGACAGGGGTACACAGATACGCAGTATTTT. As protein: CASSLGQGYTDTQYF.

In its sample, this clonotype was seen many times. V is TRBV7-2 and J is TRBJ1-1; TRBD1 might be the D (6 bases). V was pared by 5 bases and J by 4 bases, with 11 bases between. The CDR3 is 13 amino acids. The V gene's germline CDR1 is SGHTA and CDR2 FQGNSA. For the CDR3, the DNA is TGTGCCAGCAGCCTACAGGGAGGCACTGAAGCTTTCTTT. This sequence encodes CASSLQGGTEAFF.

In its sample, this clonotype was seen many times. J is TRBJ1-2 and V is TRBV20-1; D is perhaps TRBD1 (5 bases). CDR3 length: 12 residues. Germline lookup yields CDR1 DFQATT and CDR2 SNEGSKA (reference sequence). The CDR3 DNA sequence: TGCAGCGGACCATTGGGGGGGGATGGCTACACCTTC. It yields the protein CSGPLGGDGYTF.

This clonotype was seen at least ten times. This CDR3 reads CASSFRDMNTEAFF. The CDR3 coding sequence is TGTGCCAGCAGTTTCAGGGATATGAACACTGAAGCTTTCTTT. This chain joins TRBV27 and TRBJ1-1, with D perhaps matching TRBD1 (5 bases). This CDR3 region has 14 residues. Looked up from germline, CDR1 is MNHEY and CDR2 is SMNVEV (reference sequence). With 3 bases removed from V and 0 bases from J, the gap between germline ends came to 8 bases.

This clonotype was seen at least ten times. DNA of the CDR3: TGTGCCAGCAGCCGGAACACTGAAGCTTTCTTT. This encodes CASSRNTEAFF. The chain employs TRBV6-5 and TRBJ1-1, with D hard to call. V shed 6 bases and J shed 1 base, with 3 bases lying between them. CDR3 length: 11 residues. CDR1 and CDR2 from the germline V gene are MNHEY and SVGAGI.

This clonotype was found many times. V is TRBV6-5 and J is TRBJ2-5; tentative D call: TRBD1 (7 bases). Germline CDR1 reads MNHEY; CDR2 reads SVGAGI. The CDR3 consists of 17 residues. Trimming took 0 bases from V and 3 from J, leaving 17 bases between them. In DNA, the CDR3 is TGTGCCAGCAGTTACTCAAACCCAGGGGGAGGTAAAGAGACCCAGTACTTC. It codes for CASSYSNPGGGKETQYF.

The rearrangement joins TRBV5-4 to TRBJ2-7; 10 bases fit TRBD1. J gave up 5 bases and V 3 bases, and 5 bases lay outside the gene matches. The CDR3 is made up of 14 amino acids. Germline values: CDR1 SGHNT, CDR2 YYREEE (reference sequence). This chain's CDR3 is CASSYDRGLNEQYV. As DNA, the CDR3 is TGTGCCAGCAGCTATGACAGGGGGCTAAACGAGCAGTACGTC.

This clonotype was recorded many times. The V call is TRBV12-3 or TRBV12-4, the J call TRBJ1-4; unclear D gene. The CDR3 covers 16 residues. The germline V and J ends were trimmed by 2 bases and 0 bases, with 10 bases remaining between them. The DNA for the CDR3 is TGTGCCAGCAGTTTAACGGCAGCTGCAACTAATGAAAAACTGTTTTTT. It specifies CASSLTAAATNEKLFF.

This clonotype appeared many times. V gene TRBV27 combines with J gene TRBJ1-2; 8 nucleotides line up with TRBD1. The V gene end was trimmed by 5 bases and the J gene end by 4 bases; junction bases not matched to a gene: 3. CDR3 size: 13 residues. CDR1 MNHEY and CDR2 SMNVEV come from the germline V gene (reference sequence). DNA for the CDR3: TGTGCCAGCAGTCCGACAGGGGCCTATGGCTACACCTTC. Residues: CASSPTGAYGYTF.

This clonotype was recorded at least ten times. The gene calls are TRBV30 and TRBJ2-7; D might be TRBD1 (5 bases). Trimming took off 0 bases at V and 6 bases at J, with 18 bases between the two ends. Germline CDR1 reads GTSNPN; CDR2 reads SVGIG (reference sequence). The CDR3 consists of 15 residues. As DNA, the CDR3 is TGTGCCTGGAGTGTAGGGGCGACGGCCCTGGCCGAGCAGTACTTC. This encodes CAWSVGATALAEQYF.

Sample share makes this clonotype medium-sized. V usage is TRBV4-1 and J usage is TRBJ1-1; tentative D call: TRBD1 (6 bases). The ends were cut back, 0 bases at V and 1 base at J, with 15 bases in the middle. The CDR3 runs 17 residues. Germline V gene data show CDR1 as MGHRA and CDR2 as YSYEKL. CDR3 region: CASSQEAPGGRNTEAFF. The CDR3 coding sequence is TGCGCCAGCAGCCAAGAGGCGCCCGGGGGGCGGAACACTGAAGCTTTCTTT.

The V and J genes are TRBV12-1 and TRBJ2-7; the DNA was not compared with TRBD2, the D call given in the table. TRBV12-1 is tagged as a pseudogene. This CDR3 has 12 residues. CDR3 residues: CAISPGGGEQYV. CDR3 in DNA: TGTGCCATCAGCCCTGGGGGAGGCGAGCAGTACGTC.

This clonotype was picked up many times. This chain uses TRBV6-1 with TRBJ1-3; the D gene is possibly TRBD1 (5 bases). Germline V gene lookup returns CDR1 MNHNS and CDR2 SASEGT. This CDR3 region has 16 residues. V was clipped by 4 bases and J by 1 base, with 14 bases between them. CDR3 sequence reads: CASSVQGTYSGNTIYF. DNA of the CDR3: TGTGCCAGCAGTGTCCAGGGTACATATTCTGGAAACACCATATATTTT.

Ten or more counts support this clonotype. This sequence joins TRBV27 and TRBJ2-7; 11 bases match TRBD2. With V trimmed by 8 bases and J by 0 bases, 9 bases remained unmatched. This CDR3 comprises 16 residues. Germline V gene lookup returns CDR1 MNHEY and CDR2 SMNVEV (reference sequence). CDR3 in amino acids: CASASGLAGGSYEQYV. The DNA of the CDR3 is TGTGCCAGCGCATCCGGGCTAGCGGGGGGCTCCTACGAGCAGTACGTC.

This clonotype has a count of ten or more. CDR3 nucleotide sequence: TGTGCCAGCAGCTTGGGGGTTGTTGGGTCTGGGGCCAACGTCCTGACTTTC. Translating gives CASSLGVVGSGANVLTF. This chain joins TRBV11-2 and TRBJ2-6; perhaps D is TRBD1 or TRBD2 (5 bases each). V lost 3 bases to trimming and J lost 1 base, with 13 bases between them. Germline V CDR1 and CDR2: SGHAT, FQNNGV. CDR3 size: 17 residues. The whole variable domain, remainder taken from reference TRBV11-2 and TRBJ2-6, is EAGVAQSPRYKIIEKRQSVAFWCNPISGHATLYWYQQILGQGPKLLIQFQNNGVVDDSQLPKDRFSAERLKGVDSTLKIQPAKLEDSAVYLCASSLGVVGSGANVLTFGAGSRLTVL.

This clonotype was detected many times. CDR3 in amino acids: CASRARNTEAFF. The CDR3 DNA follows: TGTGCCAGCAGGGCTAGGAACACTGAAGCTTTCTTT. The chain couples TRBV12-3 or TRBV12-4 to TRBJ1-1; no reliable D call. Trimming removed 6 bases from V and 1 base from J, with 6 bases in between. The CDR3 consists of 12 residues.

In its sample, this clonotype was seen many times. The chain combines TRBV6-6 with TRBJ1-5; the D gene is possibly TRBD1 (5 bases). Germline lookup yields CDR1 MNHNY and CDR2 SVGAGI (reference sequence). The CDR3 runs to 13 residues. V was pared by 4 bases and J by 4 bases, with 8 bases between. In DNA, the CDR3 is TGTGCCAGCAGTTTCCAGGGAAATCAGCCCCAGCATTTT. The encoded protein is CASSFQGNQPQHF.

This clonotype has a handful of counts. The chain combines TRBV6-1 with TRBJ1-3; D gene unclear. Germline CDR1 reads MNHNS; CDR2 reads SASEGT. V lost 5 bases to trimming and J lost 0 bases, with 8 bases between them. The CDR3 runs to 14 residues. The CDR3 region has the DNA TGTGCCAGCAGTCCCAACCTCTCTGGAAACACCATATATTTT. Its protein product is CASSPNLSGNTIYF.

This clonotype was observed at least ten times. This chain links TRBV27 with TRBJ2-3; TRBD2 aligns across 12 bases. The J segment lost 2 bases and the V segment lost 6 bases, leaving 6 bases of the junction unmatched. The CDR3 totals 16 residues. Per germline, CDR1 MNHEY and CDR2 SMNVEV (reference sequence). CDR3 protein: CASSPLAGGNTDTQYF. The CDR3 DNA sequence: TGTGCCAGCAGCCCTCTAGCGGGGGGGAACACAGATACGCAGTATTTT.

In this sample, this clonotype turned up many times. This chain uses TRBV30 with TRBJ2-7; D is ambiguous. This CDR3 has 13 amino acids. Trimming pared 1 base from V and 2 bases from J, leaving 9 bases between. Germline V gene data show CDR1 as GTSNPN and CDR2 as SVGIG (reference sequence). In nucleotides, the CDR3 is TGTGCCTGGAGTGCGTATTTTCCCTACGAGCAGTACTTC. This encodes CAWSAYFPYEQYF.

There are many counts of this clonotype. The CDR3 DNA follows: TGCGCCAGCAGCTTGGACGGGGCCACGACCGGGGAGCTGTTTTTT. This encodes CASSLDGATTGELFF. The gene calls are TRBV5-1 and TRBJ2-2; tentatively, D is TRBD1 or TRBD2 (5 bases each). The CDR3 covers 15 residues. Germline values: CDR1 SGHRS, CDR2 YFSETQ. The germline V and J ends were trimmed by 0 bases and 5 bases, with 11 bases remaining between them.